A selection of T cell receptor beta chains follows, all from one sample in a study of control samples from healthy donors and cancer patients. Libraries were prepared by immunoSEQ multiplex PCR; TCRdb keeps only in-frame clonotypes and omits some of them. The data contain about 40,000 clones, 70% to 90% of them seen just once; the ten biggest clones take up around 9.6%. Sequenced sample: PBMCs. The receptors here all came from a woman between 55 and 75 years old with lung cancer. The CDR3 runs from the conserved cysteine through the conserved F or W. Fields, in order: CDR3 protein, V gene.

CDR3: CSASPGTGPAEQYF
V: TRBV20-1

CDR3: CASSPGIAEGTDTQYF
V: TRBV11-1

CDR3: CASSESEQFF
V: TRBV2

CDR3: CSASPGTDGYTF
V: TRBV20-1

CDR3: CASIRRQGTNSPLHF
V: TRBV6-5

CDR3: CASSTAYYSGNTIYF
V: TRBV6-5

CDR3: CASTGVSEQYF
V: TRBV28

CDR3: CASSLEYQGMSNQPQHF
V: TRBV5-4

CDR3: CASSLQGSNQPQHF
V: TRBV9

CDR3: CASSIISSEAPRFGELFF
V: TRBV19

CDR3: CASSLSSGAAYEQYF
V: TRBV7-3

CDR3: CASSRAGGPSHEQFF
V: TRBV7-9

CDR3: CAWSDLGFEKLFF
V: TRBV30

CDR3: CASSLAATEAFF
V: TRBV2

CDR3: CASSLTGFSGNTIYF
V: TRBV13

CDR3: CASSRAGGSNQPQHF
V: TRBV27

CDR3: CASSFRGINNSPLHF
V: TRBV5-5

CDR3: CASSVVTGGTQYF
V: TRBV9

CDR3: CASSLGDRSGAEAFF
V: TRBV5-1

CDR3: CASSQRTGPKNIQYF
V: TRBV23-1

CDR3: CASSRAPQGMNTEAFF
V: TRBV5-6

CDR3: CASSYFGPGGEQYF
V: TRBV6-5

CDR3: CASSLGSGRQGAFF
V: TRBV28

CDR3: CASNYRGEETQYF
V: TRBV7-2

CDR3: CASSKGQVDNEKLFF
V: TRBV5-4

CDR3: CASSPGTASGYTF
V: TRBV5-4

CDR3: CASSQDRLAGRPPSYNEQFF
V: TRBV4-1

CDR3: CASSLQTTSGRVDEQFF
V: TRBV28

CDR3: CASSYSPRDRDGYTF
V: TRBV6-5